What follows are 9 T cell receptor beta chains derived from one specimen sequenced in a study of cytomegalovirus exposure and HLA in healthy donors. The PCR contained 60 Vbeta and 13 Jbeta primers. Assay used: immunoSEQ multiplex PCR; TCRdb lists only in-frame clones, some missing. The table includes more than 80,000 clones, 65% to 80% detected once. Input material: PBMCs. The receptors were sampled from a man in his 60s in good health and CMV-seronegative.

This clone has just a few counts. V is TRBV5-1 and J is TRBJ2-7; D remains ambiguous. Germline values: CDR1 SGHRS, CDR2 YFSETQ. Trimming removed 0 bases at V and 2 bases at J, with 9 bases between. The CDR3 covers 14 residues. The CDR3 nucleotides read TGCGCCAGCAGCTTGGTAGGCAGCGCCTACGAGCAGTACTTC. Amino acids: CASSLVGSAYEQYF.

This clone was observed once. The chain couples TRBV10-3 to TRBJ1-2, with a weak D call TRBD1 (6 bases). V lost 8 bases and J lost 2, with 12 bases in between. The germline CDR1 and CDR2 sequences are ENHRY and SYGVKD. CDR3 size: 13 residues. The CDR3 sequence: CAIGTLDNYGYTF. In DNA form, the CDR3 reads TGTGCCATCGGGACACTCGACAACTATGGCTACACCTTC.

Remarks on this clone: Other nucleotide sequences from this sample produce the same CDR3. The chain couples TRBV7-9 to TRBJ2-1; D may be TRBD1 (5 bases). This CDR3 is 12 amino acids long. Germline loops: CDR1 SEHNR, CDR2 FQNEAQ (reference sequence). V shed 2 bases and J shed 6 bases, with 5 bases lying between them. The CDR3: CASSLTGNEQFF. CDR3 nucleotide sequence: TGTGCCAGCAGCTTAACAGGCAATGAGCAGTTCTTC.

The chain combines TRBV9 with TRBJ1-1; tentatively, D is TRBD1 (5 bases). The CDR3 extends over 14 amino acids. Trimming took off 4 bases at V and 3 bases at J, with 13 bases between the two ends. Germline CDR1 and CDR2: SGDLS and YYNGEE. In DNA form, the CDR3 reads TGTGCCAGCAGCCCAGGGATGTTGTACACTGAAGCTTTCTTT. Protein product: CASSPGMLYTEAFF. The whole variable domain, filled in from reference TRBV9 and TRBJ1-1, reads DSGVTQTPKHLITATGQRVTLRCSPRSGDLSVYWYQQSLDQGLQFLIQYYNGEERAKGNILERFSAQQFPDLHSELNLSSLELGDSALYFCASSPGMLYTEAFFGQGTRLTVV.

The chain has TRBV5-1 and TRBJ1-1; D possibly corresponds to TRBD1 (5 bases). CDR3 size: 14 residues. CDR1 and CDR2 from the germline V gene are SGHRS and YFSETQ. Trimming stripped 2 bases from V and 0 bases from J, with 8 bases between. CDR3 residues: CASSLQVLNTEAFF. The CDR3 DNA is TGCGCCAGCAGCTTACAGGTTTTGAACACTGAAGCTTTCTTT.

The rearrangement links TRBV7-2 to TRBJ1-1; D not resolved. CDR1 is SGHTA and CDR2 is FQGNSA in the germline V gene. The V end lost 2 bases, the J end lost 5 bases, and 15 bases lay between the germline ends. The CDR3 has 15 amino acids. CDR3 in amino acids: CASSLSWRERTEAFF. CDR3 bases: TGTGCCAGCAGCTTAAGCTGGAGGGAAAGGACTGAAGCTTTCTTT.

The rearrangement uses TRBV5-1 and TRBJ1-1; 7 nucleotides line up with TRBD1. The J segment lost 1 base and the V segment lost 0 bases, leaving 6 bases of the junction unmatched. Germline values: CDR1 SGHRS, CDR2 YFSETQ. The CDR3 runs to 16 residues. CDR3: CASSLATQGTNTEAFF. CDR3 coding DNA: TGCGCCAGCAGCTTGGCCACACAGGGGACGAACACTGAAGCTTTCTTT.

Only one count was recorded for this clone. The chain uses TRBV28 and TRBJ2-1; 8 nucleotides align to TRBD2. Germline CDR1 and CDR2: MDHEN and SYDVKM. With 4 bases clipped from V and 4 bases from J, the junction kept 12 bases outside the gene matches. This CDR3 spans 17 amino acids. As DNA, the CDR3 is TGTGCCAGCAGTTCCGGTCTAAGAGCGGGGGTGTACAATGAGCAGTTCTTC. Translated, it gives CASSSGLRAGVYNEQFF.

The rearrangement uses TRBV30 and TRBJ2-7; tentatively, D is TRBD1 (5 bases). The germline gives CDR1 GTSNPN, CDR2 SVGIG (reference sequence). The CDR3 has 13 residues. Trimming took 2 bases from V and 6 from J, leaving 14 bases between them. CDR3 in amino acids: CAWSLSTETEQYF. The DNA for the CDR3 is TGTGCCTGGAGTCTGTCGACAGAAACCGAGCAGTACTTC.